The 18 T cell receptor beta chains in this list originate from one sample, sequenced in a study of CD8+ T cells in alopecia areata. In each case, RNA was isolated and then reverse transcribed into cDNA as the sequencing template. Clones were read by immunoSEQ multiplex PCR, and TCRdb kept only the in-frame ones, dropping some. The table records approximately 210,000 clones, 60% of them present only once. Treatment here: oral pan-JAK inhibitor, 5-10 mg twice daily. The sequencing used CD4+ T cells sorted from blood, collected at week 24, from a patient treated with tofacitinib. The receptors shown here come from a human donor with alopecia areata.

This chain connects TRBV12-5 to TRBJ1-5; D is unclear. The CDR3 runs 15 residues. V dropped 7 bases and J dropped 0 bases, with 13 bases sitting between them. The germline gives CDR1 LGHNT, CDR2 FRNRAP. The DNA for the CDR3 is TGTGCTAGTGCCCTCGGGTCGCATAGCAATCAGCCCCAGCATTTT. Translation gives CASALGSHSNQPQHF. Variable domain in full (rest from reference TRBV12-5 and TRBJ1-5): DARVTQTPRHKVTEMGQEVTMRCQPILGHNTVFWYRQTMMQGLELLAYFRNRAPLDDSGMPKDRFSAEMPDATLATLKIQPSEPRDSAVYFCASALGSHSNQPQHFGDGTRLSIL.

This chain links TRBV2 with TRBJ2-3; D is unclear. This CDR3 comprises 11 residues. CDR1 is SNHLY, CDR2 FYNNEI, per germline. V lost 4 bases to trimming and J lost 5 bases, with 4 bases between them. The CDR3 DNA reads TGTGCCAGCAGTGGATTAGATACGCAGTATTTT. Translation gives CASSGLDTQYF.

This clone was seen more than once but under ten times. The CDR3 DNA follows: TGTGCCAGCAGCACAGCACAGGGGATGCGGAACACTGAAGCTTTCTTT. Protein product: CASSTAQGMRNTEAFF. This chain links TRBV7-2 with TRBJ1-1, with 7 positions matching TRBD1. This CDR3 has 16 amino acids. V trimming: 5 bases; J trimming: 1 base; junction bases outside the gene matches: 10. Germline assignment: CDR1 SGHTA and CDR2 FQGNSA.

The genes are TRBV5-4 and TRBJ1-4; 8 nucleotides line up with TRBD1. The CDR3 length is 14 residues. The V segment lost 0 bases and the J segment 7 bases; nucleotides outside the gene matches: 2. Germline-derived CDR1 and CDR2 are SGHNT and YYREEE (reference sequence). CDR3 DNA: TGTGCCAGCAGCTTGGACAGGGGGATTGAAAAACTGTTTTTT. This sequence encodes CASSLDRGIEKLFF.

The chain carries TRBV29-1 and TRBJ2-5; D is unresolved. The DNA matches TRBJ2-7 better at its end, which makes the J call doubtful. The germline CDR1 and CDR2 sequences are SQVTM and ANQGSEA. The CDR3 totals 13 residues. CDR3 DNA sequence: TGCAGCGTTGAGACCGGAACACTCTACGAGCAGTACTTC. This codes for CSVETGTLYEQYF.

This chain uses TRBV10-2 with TRBJ1-1; D not resolved. The CDR3 length is 12 residues. CDR1 WSHSY and CDR2 SAAADI come from the germline V gene. V shed 8 bases and J shed 2 bases, with 9 bases lying between them. The CDR3 nucleotides read TGCGCCAGCGGTCGGTTAAACACTGAAGCTTTCTTT. It is translated as CASGRLNTEAFF.

V usage is TRBV7-9 and J usage is TRBJ2-7; D not certain. The V and J ends lost 3 bases and 1 base respectively, with 7 bases between them. The CDR3 length is 13 residues. The germline V gene encodes CDR1 SEHNR and CDR2 FQNEAQ (reference sequence). The DNA of the CDR3 is TGTGCCAGCAGCTTCCGTAGGTCCTACGAGCAGTACTTC. This encodes CASSFRRSYEQYF.

This clone was picked up a small number of times. The chain has TRBV29-1 and TRBJ2-2; TRBD1 agrees at 10 bases. CDR1 SQVTM and CDR2 ANQGSEA come from the germline V gene. CDR3 length: 14 amino acids. V lost 6 bases to trimming and J lost 6 bases; unmatched junction nucleotides: 7. This CDR3 reads CSVAGQGIPGELFF. CDR3 nucleotides: TGCAGCGTGGCGGGACAGGGGATCCCCGGGGAGCTGTTTTTT.

This clone was observed a handful of times. The chain combines TRBV10-3 with TRBJ1-1; D is perhaps TRBD1 (5 bases). The germline V and J ends were trimmed by 6 bases and 1 base, with 6 bases remaining between them. The CDR3 is 12 amino acids. Germline V gene sequence: CDR1 ENHRY, CDR2 SYGVKD. The chain's CDR3 is CAISTGNTEAFF. The CDR3 coding sequence is TGTGCCATCAGCACAGGGAACACTGAAGCTTTCTTT.

The rearrangement uses TRBV29-1 and TRBJ2-3; 9 nucleotides align to TRBD1. The trim removed 5 bases at V and 4 bases at J, leaving 10 bases unmatched. The CDR3 runs to 15 residues. The germline V gene encodes CDR1 SQVTM and CDR2 ANQGSEA. The CDR3 protein is CSVRRGTGYSDTQYF. DNA for the CDR3: TGCAGCGTTAGACGCGGGACAGGGTACTCAGATACGCAGTATTTT.

V usage is TRBV10-3 and J usage is TRBJ2-1; no definite D call. Germline V gene data show CDR1 as ENHRY and CDR2 as SYGVKD. The CDR3 has 13 residues. Deletions cut 10 bases from V and 5 bases from J, with 15 bases between. CDR3 coding DNA: TGTGCCACCACCACTTCGATGGACAATGAGCAGTTCTTC. It yields the protein CATTTSMDNEQFF.

The chain carries TRBV30 and TRBJ1-1, with D maybe TRBD1 (5 bases). Deletions cut 3 bases from V and 9 bases from J, with 23 bases between. This CDR3 region has 15 residues. Germline CDR1 GTSNPN, CDR2 SVGIG (reference sequence). CDR3 in amino acids: CAWSQTGVRAGQAFF. The CDR3 DNA reads TGTGCCTGGAGCCAAACAGGTGTTCGGGCAGGACAAGCTTTCTTT.

The chain couples TRBV30 to TRBJ1-6; 9 nucleotides agree with TRBD1. The CDR3 sequence is 17 residues long. After removal of 2 bases from V and 8 bases from J, the junction contained 13 bases not matched to a gene. Germline loops: CDR1 GTSNPN, CDR2 SVGIG (reference sequence). The CDR3 is CAWSRLTPGQGHSPLHF. The CDR3 DNA is TGTGCCTGGAGTCGGCTTACCCCGGGACAGGGACATTCACCCCTCCACTTT.

This clone showed up just a few times. CDR3 protein: CAWSVLWADGYTF. The DNA for the CDR3 is TGTGCCTGGAGTGTCCTTTGGGCGGATGGCTACACCTTC. The rearrangement links TRBV30 to TRBJ1-2; D gene ambiguous. CDR1 GTSNPN and CDR2 SVGIG come from the germline V gene (reference sequence). V was clipped by 0 bases and J by 6 bases, with 11 bases between them. This CDR3 is 13 amino acids long.

There are a few counts of this clone. V and J are TRBV29-1 and TRBJ1-2; tentatively, D is TRBD1 (5 bases). Germline assignment: CDR1 SQVTM and CDR2 ANQGSEA. The length of the CDR3 is 15 residues. Trimming left V 0 bases short and J 4 bases short, with 15 bases between. CDR3 sequence: CSVEDGTALSYGYTF. Written as DNA, the CDR3 is TGCAGCGTTGAAGACGGGACCGCTCTTTCCTATGGCTACACCTTC.

The gene calls are TRBV2 and TRBJ2-1; D unclear. The CDR3 contains 12 residues. The germline V gene has CDR1 SNHLY and CDR2 FYNNEI. Trimming removed 4 bases from V and 6 bases from J, with 7 bases in between. Written as DNA, the CDR3 is TGTGCCAGCAGTGTCGATTCCAATGAGCAGTTCTTC. Translation: CASSVDSNEQFF.

This clone was observed a handful of times. The chain recombines TRBV29-1 with TRBJ1-2; 7 nucleotides align to TRBD1. After removal of 2 bases from V and 1 base from J, the junction contained 16 bases not matched to a gene. The CDR3 is made up of 18 amino acids. Germline V CDR1 and CDR2: SQVTM, ANQGSEA. The CDR3 DNA follows: TGCAGCGTTGAAAACCGGGGGAGGAGACAGGGTCGTAACTATGGCTACACCTTC. It specifies CSVENRGRRQGRNYGYTF.

The chain combines TRBV29-1 with TRBJ1-2; D ambiguous. The CDR3 has 11 amino acids. With 5 bases removed from V and 14 bases from J, the gap between germline ends came to 18 bases. Germline V gene sequence: CDR1 SQVTM, CDR2 ANQGSEA. The DNA for the CDR3 is TGCAGCGTTCTACGGCGGGGTGTTGAGACCTTC. It encodes CSVLRRGVETF.